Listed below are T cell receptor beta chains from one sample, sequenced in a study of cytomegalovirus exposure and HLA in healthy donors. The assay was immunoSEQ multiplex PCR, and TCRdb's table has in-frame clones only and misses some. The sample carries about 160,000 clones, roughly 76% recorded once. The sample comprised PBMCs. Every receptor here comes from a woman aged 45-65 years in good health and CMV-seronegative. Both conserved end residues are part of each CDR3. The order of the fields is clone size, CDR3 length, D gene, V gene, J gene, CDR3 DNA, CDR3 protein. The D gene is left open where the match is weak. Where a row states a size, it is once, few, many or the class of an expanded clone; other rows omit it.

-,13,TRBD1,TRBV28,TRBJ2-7,TGTGCCAGCAGTTTAGGGACAGGGTTCGAGCAGTACTTC,CASSLGTGFEQYF
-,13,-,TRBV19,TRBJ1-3,TGTGCCAGTAGTATAACAGCTGGAAACACCATATATTTT,CASSITAGNTIYF
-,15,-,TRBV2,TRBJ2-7,TGTGCCAGCAGTGAAAGGGCGGGGAGGCTCTACGAGCAGTACTTC,CASSERAGRLYEQYF
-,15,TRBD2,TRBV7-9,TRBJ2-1,TGTGCCAGCCTCGCGGGAGGTCCCTTCTACAATGAGCAGTTCTTC,CASLAGGPFYNEQFF
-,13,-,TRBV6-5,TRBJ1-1,TGTGCCATCTTCTCTCGGACAAACACTGAAGCTTTCTTT,CAIFSRTNTEAFF
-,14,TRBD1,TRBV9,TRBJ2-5,TGTGCCAGCAGCGAGGGGGCAAGGAGAGAGACCCAGTACTTC,CASSEGARRETQYF
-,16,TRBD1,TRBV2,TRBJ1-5,TGTGCCAGCAGGAATCCGACAGGGAGGAGCAATCAGCCCCAGCATTTT,CASRNPTGRSNQPQHF
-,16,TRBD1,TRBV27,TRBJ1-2,TGTGCCAGCAGTTCCTCATACCGGACAGGGGGAGGCGGCTACACCTTC,CASSSSYRTGGGGYTF
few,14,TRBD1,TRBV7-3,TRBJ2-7,TGTGCCAGCAGCTTAAGACAGGGGGTGGACGAGCAGTACTTC,CASSLRQGVDEQYF
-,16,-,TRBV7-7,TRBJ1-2,TGTGCCAGCAGCTTAAGGTCGAGGGACTTAGTTTATGGCTACACCTTC,CASSLRSRDLVYGYTF
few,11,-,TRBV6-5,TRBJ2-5,TGTGCCAGCAGTAGCGGAGACATCCAGTACTTC,CASSSGDIQYF